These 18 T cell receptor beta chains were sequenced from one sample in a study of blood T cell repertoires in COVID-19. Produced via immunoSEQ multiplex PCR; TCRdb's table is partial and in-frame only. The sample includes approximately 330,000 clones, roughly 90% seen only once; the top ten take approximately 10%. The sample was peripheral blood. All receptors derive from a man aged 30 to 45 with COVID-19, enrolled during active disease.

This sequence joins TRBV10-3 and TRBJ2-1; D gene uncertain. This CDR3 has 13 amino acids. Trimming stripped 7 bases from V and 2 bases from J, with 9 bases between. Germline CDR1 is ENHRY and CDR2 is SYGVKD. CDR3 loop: CAIKQPPYNEQFF. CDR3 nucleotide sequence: TGTGCCATCAAACAGCCCCCCTACAATGAGCAGTTCTTC.

CDR3 DNA sequence: TGTGCCAGTAGAATCAGGGGGCTTGGGAACACTGAAGCTTTCTTT. Translating it yields CASRIRGLGNTEAFF. J is TRBJ1-1 and V is TRBV19; 8 bases match TRBD1. Germline trimming cut 6 bases from V and 1 base from J; bases unmatched to any gene: 7. CDR1 and CDR2 (germline): LNHDA, SQIVND (reference sequence). This CDR3 has 15 amino acids.

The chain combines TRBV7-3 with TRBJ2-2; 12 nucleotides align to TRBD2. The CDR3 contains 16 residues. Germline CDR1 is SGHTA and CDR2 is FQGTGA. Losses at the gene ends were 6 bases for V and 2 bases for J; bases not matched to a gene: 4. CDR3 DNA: TGTGCCAGCAGACCGGGACTAGCGGGTAACACCGGGGAGCTGTTTTTT. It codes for CASRPGLAGNTGELFF. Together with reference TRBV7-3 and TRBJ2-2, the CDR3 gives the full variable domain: GAGVSQTPSNKVTEKGKYVELRCDPISGHTALYWYRQSLGQGPEFLIYFQGTGAADDSGLPNDRFFAVRPEGSVSTLKIQRTERGDSAVYLCASRPGLAGNTGELFFGEGSRLTVL.

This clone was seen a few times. The CDR3 nucleotides read TGTGCCAGCAGCGGTTTGGCTTGGGAGGGAGGCACCGGGGAGCTGTTTTTT. This encodes CASSGLAWEGGTGELFF. The rearrangement links TRBV2 to TRBJ2-2, with 7 bases identical to TRBD2. The CDR3 is 17 amino acids. The junction had 14 bases not matched to a gene; V was cut back by 6 bases and J by 4 bases. Germline V gives CDR1 SNHLY, CDR2 FYNNEI.

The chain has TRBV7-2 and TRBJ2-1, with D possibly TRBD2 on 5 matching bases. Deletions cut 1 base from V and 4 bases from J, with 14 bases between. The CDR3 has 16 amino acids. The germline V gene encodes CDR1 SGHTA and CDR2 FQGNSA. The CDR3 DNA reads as TGTGCCAGCAGCTTAGTTCTCCGGGGTTCATACAATGAGCAGTTCTTC. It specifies CASSLVLRGSYNEQFF.

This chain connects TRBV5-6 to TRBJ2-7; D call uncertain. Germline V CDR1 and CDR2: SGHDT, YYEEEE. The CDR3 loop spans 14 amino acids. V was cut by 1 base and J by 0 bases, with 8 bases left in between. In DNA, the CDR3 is TGTGCCAGCAGCTTGCTAGAAAGCTCCTACGAGCAGTACTTC. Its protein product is CASSLLESSYEQYF. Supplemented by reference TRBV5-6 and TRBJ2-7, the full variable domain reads DAGVTQSPTHLIKTRGQQVTLRCSPKSGHDTVSWYQQALGQGPQFIFQYYEEEERQRGNFPDRFSGHQFPNYSSELNVNALLLGDSALYLCASSLLESSYEQYFGPGTRLTVT.

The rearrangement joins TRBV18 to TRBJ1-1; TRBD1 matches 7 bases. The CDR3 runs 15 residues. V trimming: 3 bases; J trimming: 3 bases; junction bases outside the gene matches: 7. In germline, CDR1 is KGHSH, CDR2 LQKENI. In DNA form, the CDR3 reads TGTGCCAGCTCACCCCGACAGGGCCTAGACACTGAAGCTTTCTTT. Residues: CASSPRQGLDTEAFF.

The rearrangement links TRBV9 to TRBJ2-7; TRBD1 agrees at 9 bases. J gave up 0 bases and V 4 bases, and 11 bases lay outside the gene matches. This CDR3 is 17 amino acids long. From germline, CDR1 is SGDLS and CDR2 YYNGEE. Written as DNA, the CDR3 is TGTGCCAGCAGCCCCAGGAACAGGGGGCCCACCTCCTACGAGCAGTACTTC. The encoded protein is CASSPRNRGPTSYEQYF.

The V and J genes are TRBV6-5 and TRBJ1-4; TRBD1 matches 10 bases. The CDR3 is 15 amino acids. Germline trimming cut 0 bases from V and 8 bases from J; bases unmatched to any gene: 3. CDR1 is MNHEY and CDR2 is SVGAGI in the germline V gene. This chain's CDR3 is CASSYSRDRGEKLFF. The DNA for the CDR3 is TGTGCCAGCAGTTACTCGAGGGACAGGGGCGAAAAACTGTTTTTT.

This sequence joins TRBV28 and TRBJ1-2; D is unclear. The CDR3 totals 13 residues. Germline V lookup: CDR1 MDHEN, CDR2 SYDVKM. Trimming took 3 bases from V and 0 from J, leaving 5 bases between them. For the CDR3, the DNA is TGTGCCAGCAGTTTTTTAGCTAACTATGGCTACACCTTC. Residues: CASSFLANYGYTF.

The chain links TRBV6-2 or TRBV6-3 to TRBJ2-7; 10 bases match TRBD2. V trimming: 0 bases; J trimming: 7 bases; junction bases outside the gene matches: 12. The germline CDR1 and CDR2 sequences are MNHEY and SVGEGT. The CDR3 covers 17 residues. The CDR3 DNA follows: TGTGCCAGCAGTTACTCGCAGCGGGAGGGGCGGGCTCGAGAGCAGTACTTC. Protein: CASSYSQREGRAREQYF.

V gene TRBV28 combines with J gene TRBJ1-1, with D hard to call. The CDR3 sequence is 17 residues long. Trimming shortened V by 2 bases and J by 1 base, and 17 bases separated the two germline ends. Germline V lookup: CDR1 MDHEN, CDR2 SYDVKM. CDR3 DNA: TGTGCCAGCAGTTTAATGGGCCCCTCCTCCTCGAACACTGAAGCTTTCTTT. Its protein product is CASSLMGPSSSNTEAFF.

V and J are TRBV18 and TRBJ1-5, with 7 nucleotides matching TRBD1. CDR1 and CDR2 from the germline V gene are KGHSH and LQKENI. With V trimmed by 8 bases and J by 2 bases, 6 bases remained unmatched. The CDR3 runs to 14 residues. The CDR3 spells CASRNTGGNQPQHF. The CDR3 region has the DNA TGTGCCAGCCGGAATACAGGGGGCAATCAGCCCCAGCATTTT.

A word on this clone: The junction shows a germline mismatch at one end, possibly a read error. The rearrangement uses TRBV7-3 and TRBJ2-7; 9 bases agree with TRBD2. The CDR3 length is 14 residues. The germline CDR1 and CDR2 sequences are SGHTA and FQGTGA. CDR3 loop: CASSLGLASNEQYF. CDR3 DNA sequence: TGTGCCAGCAGCTTGGGACTAGCCTCCAACGAGCAGTACTTC.

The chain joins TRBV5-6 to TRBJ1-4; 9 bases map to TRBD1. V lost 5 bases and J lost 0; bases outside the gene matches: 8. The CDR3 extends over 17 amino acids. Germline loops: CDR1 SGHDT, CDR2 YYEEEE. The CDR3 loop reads CASRAGTGFATNEKLFF. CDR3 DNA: TGTGCCAGCAGAGCCGGGACAGGGTTTGCAACTAATGAAAAACTGTTTTTT.

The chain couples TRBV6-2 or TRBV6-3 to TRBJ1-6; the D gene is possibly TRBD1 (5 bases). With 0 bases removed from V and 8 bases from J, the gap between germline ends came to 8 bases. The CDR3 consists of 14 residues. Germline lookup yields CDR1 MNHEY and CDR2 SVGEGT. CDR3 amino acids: CASSYSGTYSPLHF. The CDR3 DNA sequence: TGTGCCAGCAGTTACTCAGGGACTTATTCACCCCTCCACTTT.

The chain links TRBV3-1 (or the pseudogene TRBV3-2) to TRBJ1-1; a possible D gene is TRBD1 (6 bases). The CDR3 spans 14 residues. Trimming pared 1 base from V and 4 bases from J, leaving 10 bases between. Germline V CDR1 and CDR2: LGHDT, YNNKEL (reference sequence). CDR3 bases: TGTGCCAGCAGCCAAGGCACAGGGAGCACTGAAGCTTTCTTT. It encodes CASSQGTGSTEAFF.

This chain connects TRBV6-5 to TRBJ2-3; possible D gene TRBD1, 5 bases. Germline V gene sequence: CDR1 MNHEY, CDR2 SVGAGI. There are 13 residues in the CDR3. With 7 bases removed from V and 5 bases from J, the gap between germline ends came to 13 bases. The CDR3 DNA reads TGTGCCAGCATGTGGTCAGGGCAAGATACGCAGTATTTT. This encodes CASMWSGQDTQYF.